Listed below are T cell receptor beta chains from one sample, sequenced in a study of T cell responses to AZD1222 COVID-19 vaccine. Sequenced by immunoSEQ multiplex PCR; TCRdb stores in-frame clones only, minus some. The table has more than 85,000 clones, 65% to 85% seen once. The source was peripheral blood, collected on day 0 of AZD1222 vaccination. These receptors originate from an adult in good health. CDR3s include the opening cysteine and the closing phenylalanine or tryptophan. Fields, in order: V gene, D gene, J gene, clone size, CDR3 protein, CDR3 DNA. The D gene is left open where the match is weak. Some rows mark clone size as missing; the rest say once, few, many or name a class of expanded clone.

V: TRBV14; D: -; J: TRBJ1-6; size: -; CDR3: CASRRSYSNSPLHF; DNA: TGTGCCAGCAGACGATCTTATAGCAATTCACCCCTCCACTTT
V: TRBV7-2; D: -; J: TRBJ2-1; size: few; CDR3: CASSPQRTAYNEQFF; DNA: TGTGCCAGCAGCCCTCAGCGGACTGCCTACAATGAGCAGTTCTTC
V: TRBV7-8; D: -; J: TRBJ1-5; size: few; CDR3: CASSLEDSFNQPQHF; DNA: TGTGCCAGCAGCTTAGAGGACAGTTTCAATCAGCCCCAGCATTTT
V: TRBV6-2/TRBV6-3; D: TRBD1; J: TRBJ2-5; size: -; CDR3: CASSSRTGSRETQYF; DNA: TGTGCCAGCAGCTCACGGACAGGGTCCAGGGAGACCCAGTACTTC
V: TRBV5-1; D: -; J: TRBJ1-1; size: -; CDR3: CASSWGGTRNTEAFF; DNA: TGCGCCAGCAGCTGGGGGGGCACACGGAACACTGAAGCTTTCTTT
V: TRBV5-6; D: -; J: TRBJ1-2; size: -; CDR3: CASSLERSATF; DNA: TGTGCCAGCAGCTTGGAGAGATCTGCCACCTTC
V: TRBV7-8; D: -; J: TRBJ1-2; size: few; CDR3: CASSPQRQYGYTF; DNA: TGTGCCAGCAGCCCCCAGCGACAGTATGGCTACACCTTC
V: TRBV5-1; D: -; J: TRBJ1-1; size: -; CDR3: CASSLVSGRNTEAFF; DNA: TGCGCCAGCAGCTTGGTATCTGGTAGAAACACTGAAGCTTTCTTT
V: TRBV7-8; D: -; J: TRBJ1-4; size: -; CDR3: CASRLKGGATNEKLFF; DNA: TGTGCCAGCAGGCTAAAGGGCGGGGCAACTAATGAAAAACTGTTTTTT
V: TRBV4-1; D: TRBD2; J: TRBJ2-3; size: -; CDR3: CASSFSAGGLADTQYF; DNA: TGCGCCAGCAGCTTTTCCGCGGGGGGGCTTGCAGATACGCAGTATTTT
V: TRBV5-1; D: -; J: TRBJ1-2; size: -; CDR3: CASRGVYGYTF; DNA: TGCGCCAGCAGAGGGGTGTATGGCTACACCTTC
V: TRBV6-8; D: -; J: TRBJ2-7; size: -; CDR3: CASSEGWTDDLYEQYF; DNA: TGTGCCAGCAGTGAGGGGTGGACAGACGATCTTTACGAGCAGTACTTC
V: TRBV20-1; D: -; J: TRBJ1-2; size: -; CDR3: CSARGTSGYTF; DNA: TGCAGTGCTAGAGGTACATCTGGCTACACCTTC
V: TRBV4-1; D: TRBD2; J: TRBJ2-7; size: -; CDR3: CASSRGGLAGPYEQYF; DNA: TGCGCCAGCAGCCGTGGCGGGCTAGCGGGCCCCTACGAGCAGTACTTC
V: TRBV14; D: -; J: TRBJ1-2; size: many; CDR3: CASSPDSNYGYTF; DNA: TGTGCCAGCAGCCCCGACAGTAACTATGGCTACACCTTC
V: TRBV18; D: TRBD1; J: TRBJ2-2; size: -; CDR3: CASSANLQGSGELFF; DNA: TGTGCCAGCTCAGCAAACTTACAGGGGTCCGGGGAGCTGTTTTTT
V: TRBV18; D: -; J: TRBJ2-6; size: -; CDR3: CASSPPATGANVLTF; DNA: TGTGCCAGCTCACCGCCAGCCACTGGGGCCAACGTCCTGACTTTC
V: TRBV19; D: -; J: TRBJ1-6; size: once; CDR3: CASSIILGQGNSPLHF; DNA: TGTGCCAGTAGTATTATTCTGGGACAAGGAAATTCACCCCTCCACTTT
V: TRBV19; D: -; J: TRBJ2-7; size: -; CDR3: CASSRQATYEQYF; DNA: TGTGCCAGTAGTAGACAGGCAACCTACGAGCAGTACTTC
V: TRBV27; D: -; J: TRBJ2-3; size: -; CDR3: CASSSPGDTQYF; DNA: TGTGCCAGCAGTTCCCCTGGGGATACGCAGTATTTT
V: TRBV12-3/TRBV12-4; D: TRBD1; J: TRBJ1-1; size: -; CDR3: CASRGQGSTEAFF; DNA: TGTGCCAGCAGGGGACAGGGGAGCACTGAAGCTTTCTTT
V: TRBV7-9; D: -; J: TRBJ2-1; size: -; CDR3: CASSNSGEFYEQFF; DNA: TGTGCCAGCAGCAACTCGGGGGAGTTCTATGAGCAGTTCTTC
V: TRBV5-1; D: -; J: TRBJ2-7; size: -; CDR3: CASSFIGRSYEQYF; DNA: TGCGCCAGCAGCTTCATTGGCAGGTCTTACGAGCAGTACTTC
V: TRBV18; D: -; J: TRBJ2-7; size: -; CDR3: CASSLRPYPYEQYF; DNA: TGTGCCAGCTCACTCAGACCGTATCCCTACGAGCAGTACTTC
V: TRBV7-2; D: -; J: TRBJ1-6; size: once; CDR3: CASSLVQSSYNSPLHF; DNA: TGTGCCAGCAGCTTAGTCCAGAGCTCCTATAATTCACCCCTCCACTTT
V: TRBV6-5; D: TRBD1; J: TRBJ1-3; size: -; CDR3: CASSYGQGSGNTIYF; DNA: TGTGCCAGCAGTTACGGACAGGGGTCTGGAAACACCATATATTTT
V: TRBV24-1; D: -; J: TRBJ2-3; size: -; CDR3: CATSETYLTDTQYF; DNA: TGTGCCACCAGTGAAACCTACCTCACAGATACGCAGTATTTT
V: TRBV19; D: -; J: TRBJ1-6; size: -; CDR3: CASSISGSPLHF; DNA: TGTGCCAGTAGTATATCCGGGTCACCCCTCCACTTT
V: TRBV28; D: TRBD2; J: TRBJ2-3; size: few; CDR3: CAAASGSLTQYF; DNA: TGTGCCGCGGCTAGCGGCTCCCTTACGCAGTATTTT
V: TRBV6-2/TRBV6-3; D: TRBD2; J: TRBJ2-1; size: -; CDR3: CASSLAGGLGDEQFF; DNA: TGTGCCAGCAGCCTAGCGGGGGGGCTGGGCGATGAGCAGTTCTTC
V: TRBV5-1; D: -; J: TRBJ2-3; size: few; CDR3: CASSPDSISTDTQYF; DNA: TGCGCCAGCAGCCCGGACTCTATTAGCACAGATACGCAGTATTTT
V: TRBV19; D: TRBD1; J: TRBJ2-4; size: -; CDR3: CASSIPEGAAKNIQYF; DNA: TGTGCCAGTAGTATCCCCGAGGGGGCCGCCAAAAACATTCAGTACTTC
V: TRBV20-1; D: -; J: TRBJ1-1; size: once; CDR3: CSAKLQHEAFF; DNA: TGCAGTGCTAAACTACAGCATGAAGCTTTCTTT
V: TRBV3-1/TRBV3-2; D: -; J: TRBJ1-1; size: once; CDR3: CASSQDEGWNTEAFF; DNA: TGTGCCAGCAGCCAAGACGAGGGTTGGAACACTGAAGCTTTCTTT
V: TRBV28; D: TRBD1; J: TRBJ1-2; size: -; CDR3: CASRRTGSYGYTF; DNA: TGTGCCAGCAGACGGACAGGGAGCTATGGCTACACCTTC
V: TRBV9; D: -; J: TRBJ2-5; size: -; CDR3: CASSPWGGGGEETQYF; DNA: TGTGCCAGCAGCCCCTGGGGAGGAGGGGGCGAAGAGACCCAGTACTTC
V: TRBV11-2; D: TRBD2; J: TRBJ2-1; size: -; CDR3: CASSHGGRGYNEQFF; DNA: TGTGCCAGCAGTCATGGCGGGAGGGGTTACAATGAGCAGTTCTTC